This T cell receptor beta chain was captured in a study of identical twins. One entry per CDR3 protein, called by TCRdb with MiXCR from the 5' RACE reads. The sample holds hundreds of thousands of distinct CDR3 sequences; 18% are singletons and the top ten take 10% to 15%. The CDR3 extends over 13 amino acids. The J segment lost 6 bases and the V segment lost 3 bases, leaving 4 bases of the junction unmatched. There are many counts of this clonotype. These same data were also listed under a study on T cells expressing NK-cell markers.

The chain links TRBV12-3 or TRBV12-4 to TRBJ2-7; 8 positions match TRBD1. The TCR originated in a young woman in good health. The material sequenced was PBMCs. Here the CDR3 DNA reads TGTGCCAGCAGTTTCAACAGGGGGTCCGAGCAGTACTTC. Its protein is CASSFNRGSEQYF.